This T cell receptor (beta chain) came from a study of blood T cell repertoires in COVID-19. Study-wide context: Samples came from the United States, Italy and Spain, spanning acute and convalescent COVID-19. The analysed material was cDNA or gDNA that came from T cells, B-cell-depleted T cells, or PBMCs.

The V segment lost 3 bases and the J segment 1 base; nucleotides outside the gene matches: 5. The germline V gene encodes CDR1 SEHNR and CDR2 FQNEAQ (reference sequence). CDR3 length: 15 amino acids. The count of this clone is one. Authors' processing steps: Amplification of reference gene primers provided the estimated nucleated cell counts. Profiled with immunoSEQ multiplex PCR; TCRdb holds only in-frame clones, not every one. V, J and clone size are taken as reported in that table, and D and trimming were inferred from the DNA itself. The table has tens of thousands of clones, approximately 88% seen once.

The chain joins TRBV7-9 to TRBJ2-7; TRBD1 matches 8 bases. The receptor was isolated from a man aged 50-59 years with active COVID-19. The sequenced material came from peripheral blood. The CDR3 sequence: CASSFQQGESYEQYF. In DNA, the CDR3 is TGTGCCAGCAGCTTTCAACAGGGGGAGTCCTACGAGCAGTACTTC. The variable domain in full, completed from reference TRBV7-9 and TRBJ2-7, reads DTGVSQNPRHKITKRGQNVTFRCDPISEHNRLYWYRQTLGQGPEFLTYFQNEAQLEKSRLLSDRFSAERPKGSFSTLEIQRTEQGDSAMYLCASSFQQGESYEQYFGPGTRLTVT.